This section outlines one T cell receptor (beta chain) sequence together with its context. Its antigen is still unknown. There are no base qualities to consult, and no much larger clone falls within one base. Using the deep immunoSEQ assay, TCR CDR3 regions were amplified from genomic DNA by multiplex PCR. Extracted genomic DNA from each cell subset was distributed evenly across all wells of several immunoSEQ 96-well plates, and each plate was treated as a replicate. Each replicate PCR for sorted subsets received 200 ng genomic DNA, equal to tens of thousands of T cell genomes. The purified libraries were quantified using a Qubit 3.0 fluorometer, sized with a Bioanalyzer 2100, and then quantified again using the KAPA Library Quantification kit. Every immunoSEQ 96-well plate was sequenced on a dedicated single-read 150-cycle Illumina NextSeq 550 flow cell. The authors' pipeline ran thus. The immunoSEQ output contained only junctional sequences without quality scores, so filtering could not match that applied to full-length reads. Sequences were annotated with PyIR, a Python wrapper for IgBLAST v1.9, and V/J genes and CDR3 were assigned using IMGT germline references. Reads were removed for weak V/J assignments (E-value above 1e-6), missing CDR3, stop codons, out-of-frame junctions, or ambiguous translated residues. V3J clonotypes were defined as sequences sharing the same inferred V gene, J gene, and CDR3 amino acid sequence. Percentage overlap between repertoires was calculated by dividing the number of shared unique clonotypes by the size of the smaller repertoire. RTK rarefaction, the Chao1 estimator, and Recon v2.1 estimates of unobserved clonotypes were used to assess repertoire richness. For all TCRbeta clonotypes obtained by the gDNA method from a handful of donors, generation probabilities were computed with OLGA. This immuneACCESS table, as held by TCRdb, lists in-frame sequences with V and J called but not all clones. Of the missing ones, under half trace to an unresolved V gene in checked studies; the others have no known cause. From that table come the V and J calls and clone size; the DNA was used to work out D and trimming. The sample table lists over a million clones, roughly 96% of them with a count of one. The ten biggest clones cover roughly 1.1% of the sample.

The donors were healthy, HIV-negative adults with no recently reported acute infections or vaccinations. All donors were Caucasian adults living in Nashville, Tennessee, USA. CD4+ T cells were enriched by magnetic negative selection; naive cells were then positively selected on CD45RA, and the negative fraction formed the memory subset. After blood collection by leukapheresis, PBMCs were isolated using Ficoll-Histopaque density gradient centrifugation and then cryopreserved in the vapor phase of liquid nitrogen. Analytical flow cytometry was used to check the purity and quantity of every magnetically sorted T cell population. Each sorted fraction had its genomic DNA isolated and then quantified by UV absorbance on a Nanodrop 2000c. This specimen comes from a study of shared clonotypes between healthy human individuals (TCRdb year 2020). Study-level background: A couple of women and a few men aged 18 to 49 years were included in the cohort. For each donor, CD4 naive and CD4 memory were each given three plates, CD8 naive was given two plates, and CD8 memory was given one plate. The study deeply sequenced blood TCR repertoires of 5 or 6 healthy adults to estimate repertoire size and the extent of clonotype sharing between individuals. Different laboratories and diverse techniques were used to prepare libraries and sequence TCR repertoires, to increase sequencing depth and limit assay-specific biases. Each donor's leukapheresis produced roughly between roughly 0.9 and 8.9 billion PBMCs. General study outcomes and caveats: The genetic and exposure-history diversity represented was limited by the small number of donors. Pairwise subsampling indicated that sequencing depth was expected to affect the degree of clonotype sharing among donors. Only blood was sampled, and tissue TCR repertoires likely differ from those in blood. Across a handful of donors, around 5% of naive CD4, approximately 4% of naive CD8, about 2.3% of memory CD4, and 0.3% to 0.45% of memory CD8 clonotypes were shared. Compared with non-shared clonotypes, the clonotypes found in all four sorted-subset donors had higher generation probabilities. Estimated clonotype richness was generally larger for naive than for memory subsets. Even with the large sequencing depth, rarefaction of the sorted-subset datasets indicated that sequencing was incomplete.

The V and J ends are trimmed by 2 bases and 8 bases, leaving 16 bases between them. The germline V gene gives CDR1 as SGHTA and CDR2 as FQGNSA. From the cysteine through the phenylalanine, the CDR3 covers 15 amino acids. Just the 45-base CDR3 DNA is kept, in frame starting at base 1. This TCR derives from a man younger than 45 in good health. The sample taken for sequencing was naive CD4+ T cells sorted from blood. Read against the paper, the sample's cell subset or site label means: CD45RA+ positively selected. The sequence joins TRBV7-2 to TRBJ2-1; TRBD2 is perhaps the D gene, given 6 matching bases. The encoded CDR3 is CASSLTGVVLYEQFF. The nucleotides are TGTGCCAGCAGCTTAACGGGAGTGGTGTTGTATGAGCAGTTCTTC.